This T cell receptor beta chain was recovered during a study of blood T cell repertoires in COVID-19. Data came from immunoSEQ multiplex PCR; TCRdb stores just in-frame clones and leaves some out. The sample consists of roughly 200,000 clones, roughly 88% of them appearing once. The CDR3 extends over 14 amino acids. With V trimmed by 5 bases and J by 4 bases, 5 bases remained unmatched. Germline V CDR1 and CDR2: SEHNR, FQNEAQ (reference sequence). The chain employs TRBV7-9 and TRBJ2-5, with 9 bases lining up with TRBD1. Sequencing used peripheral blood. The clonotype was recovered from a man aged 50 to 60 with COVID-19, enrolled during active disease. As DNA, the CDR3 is TGTGCCAGCAGCCTCCGGGACAGGGTAGAGACCCAGTACTTC. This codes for CASSLRDRVETQYF.